One sample yielded the 23 T cell receptor beta chains listed below, sequenced in a study of beta chain features in type 1 diabetes. Overall study results and limits: There was a moderate but significant shortening of TCRB CDR3s in all four CD4+ subsets of Type 1 diabetes patients.

Their antigens are not known. What was sequenced were expressed TCRB transcripts, since all of the isolated RNA had been reverse transcribed. Measured with immunoSEQ multiplex PCR; TCRdb has only the in-frame clones, and not every one. Of fewer than 350,000 clones in the sample, approximately 16% are singletons; the top ten hold roughly 0.015%. The sequenced sample was naive CD4+ T cells from blood. The source of these receptors is a man younger than 30 with type 1 diabetes.

The rearrangement joins TRBV18 to TRBJ1-1; TRBD1 matches 10 bases. Germline CDR1 KGHSH, CDR2 LQKENI. Trimming took 4 bases from V and 0 from J; bases not matched to a gene: 5. This CDR3 is 16 amino acids long. The CDR3 sequence is CASSLDRGPMNTEAFF. The CDR3 DNA is TGTGCCAGCTCACTTGACAGGGGGCCAATGAACACTGAAGCTTTCTTT. The variable domain in full, with the rest retrieved from reference TRBV18 and TRBJ1-1, is NAGVMQNPRHLVRRRGQEARLRCSPMKGHSHVYWYRQLPEEGLKFMVYLQKENIIDESGMPKERFSAEFPKEGPSILRIQQVVRGDSAAYFCASSLDRGPMNTEAFFGQGTRLTVV.

The table lists this clone with a few counts. The chain has TRBV28 and TRBJ2-4, with TRBD1 matching 8 bases. V trimming: 6 bases; J trimming: 6 bases; junction bases outside the gene matches: 7. Germline V gives CDR1 MDHEN, CDR2 SYDVKM. The CDR3 sequence is 14 residues long. The CDR3 is CASRRTGMRNIQYF. Here the CDR3 DNA reads TGTGCCAGCAGGAGGACAGGGATGAGAAACATTCAGTACTTC.

This chain uses TRBV7-9 with TRBJ2-5, with D perhaps TRBD2 (5 bases). The CDR3 runs 15 residues. The germline V and J ends were trimmed by 6 bases and 5 bases, with 19 bases remaining between them. CDR1 is SEHNR, CDR2 FQNEAQ, per germline (reference sequence). CDR3 DNA: TGTGCCAGCAGTTACCCGAGGGCTACGGGGGAGACCCAGTACTTC. Protein: CASSYPRATGETQYF.

This clone was seen a few times. The chain recombines TRBV18 with TRBJ1-1, with D tentatively TRBD1 (6 bases). This CDR3 has 13 amino acids. V was clipped by 8 bases and J by 1 base, with 11 bases between them. CDR1 is KGHSH, CDR2 LQKENI, per germline. In DNA, the CDR3 is TGTGCCAGCCTCCGGGACAAGAACACTGAAGCTTTCTTT. Amino acid sequence: CASLRDKNTEAFF.

The rearrangement joins TRBV28 to TRBJ2-2; D is perhaps TRBD1 (5 bases). CDR1 and CDR2 from the germline V gene are MDHEN and SYDVKM. The CDR3 loop spans 15 amino acids. V dropped 3 bases and J dropped 9 bases, with 17 bases sitting between them. The CDR3 DNA follows: TGTGCCAGCAGTTTGAGGTGGCAGGGTCAAAGGGAGCTGTTTTTT. This translates into CASSLRWQGQRELFF.

The chain recombines TRBV6-6 with TRBJ1-2, with TRBD1 identical over 9 bases. The V segment lost 5 bases and the J segment 8 bases; nucleotides outside the gene matches: 9. The CDR3 is 14 residues long. Germline CDR1 is MNHNY and CDR2 is SVGAGI (reference sequence). The CDR3 coding sequence is TGTGCCAGCAGTCCCGGGACAGGGAACGCCGGCTACACCTTC. Translating it yields CASSPGTGNAGYTF.

The V gene is TRBV4-1, the J gene TRBJ1-4; D is unresolved. V was clipped by 3 bases and J by 0 bases, with 5 bases between them. CDR3 size: 14 residues. Germline lookup yields CDR1 MGHRA and CDR2 YSYEKL. The CDR3 sequence is CASSHPATNEKLFF. The CDR3 region has the DNA TGCGCCAGCAGCCATCCTGCAACTAATGAAAAACTGTTTTTT.

This clone has a handful of counts. The J gene is TRBJ2-7, the V gene TRBV15; 8 nucleotides agree with TRBD2. Germline V CDR1 and CDR2: LNHNV, YYDKDF (reference sequence). V shed 3 bases, J shed 2 bases, and the junction held 9 bases outside the gene matches. This CDR3 is 16 amino acids long. In nucleotides, the CDR3 is TGTGCCACCAGCAGTGGTCGTGGTAGCGGGACCTACGAGCAGTACTTC. It translates to CATSSGRGSGTYEQYF.

The J gene is TRBJ2-7, the V gene TRBV27; D is undetermined. V was shortened by 2 bases and J by 0 bases, with 14 bases between the two germline ends. CDR1 is MNHEY, CDR2 SMNVEV, per germline (reference sequence). The CDR3 loop spans 16 amino acids. This CDR3 is CASSLLFGTGSYEQYF. CDR3 nucleotides: TGTGCCAGCAGTTTACTTTTCGGCACGGGCTCCTACGAGCAGTACTTC.

The chain couples TRBV7-9 to TRBJ2-7; 7 positions agree with TRBD1. This CDR3 region has 13 residues. Germline assignment: CDR1 SEHNR and CDR2 FQNEAQ (reference sequence). V was pared by 6 bases and J by 1 base, with 3 bases of the junction left unmatched. The CDR3 spells CASRGQPSYEQYF. CDR3 coding DNA: TGTGCCAGCAGGGGACAGCCTTCCTACGAGCAGTACTTC.

The gene calls are TRBV5-4 and TRBJ2-7; 8 bases map to TRBD2. CDR1 and CDR2 (germline): SGHNT, YYREEE (reference sequence). Trimming removed 1 base from V and 2 bases from J; junction bases left unmatched: 2. There are 14 residues in the CDR3. As DNA, the CDR3 is TGTGCCAGCAGCTTGACGGGAGGGCCCTACGAGCAGTACTTC. Translating it yields CASSLTGGPYEQYF.

This clone has more than one count but fewer than ten. This chain connects TRBV19 to TRBJ2-1; D not resolved. The CDR3 spans 13 residues. V gave up 6 bases and J gave up 3 bases, with 9 bases separating them. CDR1 and CDR2 from the germline V gene are LNHDA and SQIVND (reference sequence). CDR3 region: CASRPGNYNEQFF. The CDR3 nucleotides read TGTGCCAGTAGGCCGGGTAACTACAATGAGCAGTTCTTC.

This clone was picked up a small number of times. The V call is TRBV5-1, the J call TRBJ1-2, with unresolved D. The CDR3 sequence is 14 residues long. The V gene lost 1 base and the J gene lost 0 bases, with 7 bases spanning the gap. Germline loops: CDR1 SGHRS, CDR2 YFSETQ. The CDR3 sequence: CASSLLRTNYGYTF. The CDR3 DNA is TGCGCCAGCAGCTTGCTCAGAACTAACTATGGCTACACCTTC.

This rearrangement joins TRBV2 to TRBJ2-7, with D maybe TRBD1 (6 bases). Germline V gives CDR1 SNHLY, CDR2 FYNNEI. The CDR3 totals 11 residues. V was cut by 6 bases and J by 6 bases, with 9 bases left in between. For the CDR3, the DNA is TGTGCCAGCAGGACAGGACGCGAGCAGTACTTC. This sequence encodes CASRTGREQYF.

The J gene is TRBJ1-1, the V gene TRBV18; D is perhaps TRBD1 (6 bases). Germline values: CDR1 KGHSH, CDR2 LQKENI. V shed 8 bases and J shed 0 bases, with 10 bases lying between them. This CDR3 has 13 residues. For the CDR3, the DNA is TGTGCCAGCCGGGGGGGGCTGAACACTGAAGCTTTCTTT. Protein: CASRGGLNTEAFF.

The CDR3 loop reads CASIDMSGANVLTF. The CDR3 DNA is TGTGCCAGCATAGATATGAGTGGGGCCAACGTCCTGACTTTC. This chain joins TRBV5-4 and TRBJ2-6, with D unresolved. This CDR3 region has 14 residues. V shed 6 bases and J shed 3 bases, with 10 bases lying between them. In germline, CDR1 is SGHNT, CDR2 YYREEE (reference sequence).

The sample holds a few counts of this clone. CDR3 amino acids: CASKGSGQGAYEQYF. Written as DNA, the CDR3 is TGTGCCAGCAAGGGATCGGGACAGGGGGCATACGAGCAGTACTTC. The rearrangement links TRBV28 to TRBJ2-7; 12 bases map to TRBD1. Trimming at V came to 7 bases and at J to 4 bases, leaving 8 bases not matched to a gene. The CDR3 contains 15 residues. CDR1 is MDHEN, CDR2 SYDVKM, per germline. Full variable domain (rest looked up from reference TRBV28 and TRBJ2-7): DVKVTQSSRYLVKRTGEKVFLECVQDMDHENMFWYRQDPGLGLRLIYFSYDVKMKEKGDIPEGYSVSREKKERFSLILESASTNQTSMYLCASKGSGQGAYEQYFGPGTRLTVT.

This clone was found a few times. The V and J genes are TRBV28 and TRBJ2-5; possibly TRBD2 for D (7 bases). This CDR3 contains 13 residues. The germline V gene has CDR1 MDHEN and CDR2 SYDVKM. Trimming took off 5 bases at V and 5 bases at J, with 12 bases between the two ends. The CDR3 here is CASSGGGLETQYF. The CDR3 DNA is TGTGCCAGCAGTGGGGGGGGGCTTGAGACCCAGTACTTC.

This clone was found a few times. The V and J genes are TRBV19 and TRBJ2-1; D is ambiguous. CDR3 length: 15 amino acids. The germline gives CDR1 LNHDA, CDR2 SQIVND (reference sequence). Trimming removed 3 bases at V and 0 bases at J, with 9 bases between. CDR3 bases: TGTGCCAGTAGTATCATACCGAGCTCCTACAATGAGCAGTTCTTC. This gives the protein CASSIIPSSYNEQFF. Variable domain in full (rest from reference TRBV19 and TRBJ2-1): DGGITQSPKYLFRKEGQNVTLSCEQNLNHDAMYWYRQDPGQGLRLIYYSQIVNDFQKGDIAEGYSVSREKKESFPLTVTSAQKNPTAFYLCASSIIPSSYNEQFFGPGTRLTVL.

This chain links TRBV10-3 with TRBJ2-1; TRBD2 agrees at 9 bases. Trimming at V came to 4 bases and at J to 7 bases, leaving 8 bases not matched to a gene. This CDR3 has 15 residues. The V gene's germline CDR1 is ENHRY and CDR2 SYGVKD. The CDR3 nucleotides are TGTGCCATCAGTGTATCTAGCGGGGCTCTGAATGAGCAGTTCTTC. Protein product: CAISVSSGALNEQFF.

The rearrangement links TRBV4-3 to TRBJ2-3; the D gene is possibly TRBD2 (6 bases). The CDR3 is 17 residues long. Germline CDR1 LGHNA, CDR2 YSLEER. Trimming shortened V by 2 bases and J by 5 bases, and 20 bases separated the two germline ends. CDR3 coding DNA: TGCGCCAGCAGCCAATGGGGACTTCAAACCCCGGGAGATACGCAGTATTTT. This gives the protein CASSQWGLQTPGDTQYF.

This clone was recorded a few times. The CDR3 reads CASSRPVLAGGPNEQFF. CDR3 DNA: TGTGCCAGCAGCCGCCCAGTGCTAGCGGGAGGACCCAATGAGCAGTTCTTC. The chain has TRBV2 and TRBJ2-1; TRBD2 agrees at 11 bases. Germline-derived CDR1 and CDR2 are SNHLY and FYNNEI. Unmatched junction bases numbered 13, after V lost 6 bases and J lost 6 bases. The CDR3 consists of 17 residues.

Only a few counts were recorded for this clone. V gene TRBV30 combines with J gene TRBJ2-7; D may be TRBD2 (5 bases). The V end lost 6 bases, the J end lost 3 bases, and 12 bases lay between the germline ends. The CDR3 consists of 12 residues. Germline values: CDR1 GTSNPN, CDR2 SVGIG (reference sequence). This CDR3 is CACRGGGYEQYF. DNA for the CDR3: TGTGCCTGCCGTGGAGGCGGCTACGAGCAGTACTTC.